One and the same sample provided the 6 T cell receptor beta chains below, sequenced in a study of regulatory T cells in long-lasting Graves disease. The time point denotes: persistent/refractory GD, antithyroid drugs over 5 years with positive TRAb. PBMC RNA was the source of the TCR library. Arm-PCR of CDR3 regions with iRepertoire HTBI primers generated TCR beta libraries. TCRdb processed the multiplex PCR reads anew with MiXCR; each CDR3 protein has one entry. The data contain 430,000 or so distinct CDR3 sequences, about 21% of them singletons. The specimen comprised peripheral blood mononuclear cells (PBMCs), sampled when the disease was refractory, from a patient treated with antithyroid drugs. The receptors stem from a female donor with Graves disease.

The table lists this clonotype with a few counts. The V call is TRBV5-1, the J call TRBJ1-4; D is unclear. CDR1 is SGHRS, CDR2 YFSETQ, per germline. The CDR3 has 14 amino acids. V lost 0 bases to trimming and J lost 7 bases, with 10 bases between them. The CDR3 region is CASSLGVPGEKLFF. The DNA for the CDR3 is TGCGCCAGCAGCTTGGGCGTACCGGGTGAAAAACTGTTTTTT.

Concerning this clonotype: A much bigger clone sits one base away, suggesting this may be a read error. The CDR3 loop reads CASSLKSWSGTSYEQYV. The DNA for the CDR3 is TGTGCCAGCAGCTTAAAATCATGGAGCGGGACCAGCTACGAGCAGTACGTC. This chain links TRBV7-9 with TRBJ2-7, with TRBD2 matching over 7 bases. The CDR3 sequence is 17 residues long. Germline loops: CDR1 SEHNR, CDR2 FQNEAQ (reference sequence). V lost 2 bases and J lost 3; bases outside the gene matches: 13.

The sample holds many counts of this clonotype. The chain carries TRBV7-9 and TRBJ2-5; tentative D call: TRBD1 (6 bases). The V and J ends lost 1 base and 2 bases respectively, with 11 bases between them. This CDR3 is 15 amino acids long. Germline CDR1 is SEHNR and CDR2 is FQNEAQ (reference sequence). CDR3 amino acids: CASSLDRAKQETQYF. The CDR3 DNA is TGTGCCAGCAGCTTAGACAGGGCCAAACAAGAGACCCAGTACTTC.

This clonotype was seen at least ten times. The V and J genes are TRBV12-3 or TRBV12-4 and TRBJ2-2, with 8 nucleotides matching TRBD1. Trimming removed 4 bases from V and 7 bases from J; junction bases left unmatched: 5. The CDR3 has 14 residues. The CDR3 region is CASSWTGPGGELFF. CDR3 DNA sequence: TGTGCCAGCAGTTGGACAGGGCCGGGCGGGGAGCTGTTTTTT.

V and J are TRBV6-4 and TRBJ2-6; the match to TRBD1 covers 10 bases. V gave up 5 bases and J gave up 2 bases; unmatched junction bases: 6. This CDR3 has 17 residues. Germline loops: CDR1 MRHNA, CDR2 SNTAGT. The CDR3 region has the DNA TGTGCCAGCAGTTACCGTGGACAGGGGGCTGGGGCCAACGTCCTGACTTTC. Its protein is CASSYRGQGAGANVLTF.

CDR3 in amino acids: CASSQGPSGSGETQYF. The CDR3, as DNA: TGTGCCAGCAGCCAAGGCCCTAGCGGGAGCGGAGAGACCCAGTACTTC. The V and J genes are TRBV3-1 and TRBJ2-5; 10 bases fit TRBD2. CDR3 length equals 16 residues. V lost 1 base and J lost 4; bases outside the gene matches: 6. Germline V gene data show CDR1 as LGHDT and CDR2 as YNNKEL (reference sequence).